These 31 T cell receptor beta chains share one sample of origin, sequenced in a study of CXCR3-negative and CXCR3-positive naive CD8 T cells. 5' RACE that incorporated UMI labels was used to prepare the TRB cDNA libraries. With the 5' RACE reads reprocessed, TCRdb shows one record per CDR3 protein and no DNA. The specimen's table records over 100,000 distinct CDR3 sequences. Sample: naive CXCR3- CD8+ T cells from blood. Subset described: CD45RO-CCR7+CD27+CD95- naive CD8+ T cells lacking CXCR3 (TNR3-). The receptors originated from a human donor in good health. Some clones in this sample may be carry-over from other donors' samples.

V is TRBV28 and J is TRBJ2-7; absent DNA, TCRdb's TRBD2 call cannot be checked. The CDR3 has 14 residues. Germline values: CDR1 MDHEN, CDR2 SYDVKM. The CDR3 reads CASSAGGGYQEQYF.

The chain joins TRBV29-1 to TRBJ1-1. The CDR3 extends over 11 amino acids. CDR1 and CDR2 (germline): SQVTM, ANQGSEA. The CDR3 spells CSVVENTEAFF. Using reference TRBV29-1 and TRBJ1-1 for the parts outside the CDR3, the full variable domain is SAVISQKPSRDICQRGTSLTIQCQVDSQVTMMFWYRQQPGQSLTLIATANQGSEATYESGFVIDKFPISRPNLTFSTLTVSNMSPEDSSIYLCSVVENTEAFFGQGTRLTVV.

The rearrangement links TRBV27 to TRBJ2-3; with no DNA, the TCRdb D assignment of TRBD1 cannot be verified. The V gene's germline CDR1 is MNHEY and CDR2 SMNVEV (reference sequence). The CDR3 covers 15 residues. CDR3 sequence reads: CASTEGDPSTNTQYF.

The V and J genes are TRBV7-6 and TRBJ2-7; TCRdb calls TRBD1, which cannot be checked without DNA. The CDR3 extends over 14 amino acids. The V gene's germline CDR1 is SGHVS and CDR2 FNYEAQ. The CDR3 sequence: CASSPAGAAYEQYF.

This chain joins TRBV7-8 and TRBJ2-1; TCRdb's D call, TRBD2, is unchecked because there is no DNA. Germline-derived CDR1 and CDR2 are SGHVS and FQNEAQ. This CDR3 is built from 15 residues. This chain's CDR3 is CASTTRGTGYNEQFF. Full variable domain (missing parts from reference TRBV7-8 and TRBJ2-1): GAGVSQSPRYKVAKRGQDVALRCDPISGHVSLFWYQQALGQGPEFLTYFQNEAQLDKSGLPSDRFFAERPEGSVSTLKIQRTQQEDSAVYLCASTTRGTGYNEQFFGPGTRLTVL.

The V and J genes are TRBV13 and TRBJ2-3; TCRdb's D call of TRBD1 is untestable without DNA. Germline V gene sequence: CDR1 PRHDT, CDR2 FYEKMQ (reference sequence). The CDR3 contains 14 residues. CDR3 sequence: CASSLRGHVNTQYF.

The chain carries TRBV12-3 or TRBV12-4 and TRBJ1-5; the TCRdb D gene call, TRBD1, has no DNA to confirm it. This CDR3 contains 13 residues. The CDR3 region is CASSLHGGGPQHF.

The rearrangement joins TRBV4-3 to TRBJ2-6; the TCRdb call, TRBD2, lacks DNA for checking. This CDR3 region has 19 residues. The germline CDR1 and CDR2 sequences are LGHNA and YSLEER. The CDR3 region is CASSQDIARESSGANVLTF.

The rearrangement joins TRBV7-2 to TRBJ2-1; there is no DNA to check the TCRdb D call of TRBD2. The CDR3 is 17 amino acids. The germline CDR1 and CDR2 sequences are SGHTA and FQGNSA. This CDR3 is CASSLTLAGTWYNEQFF.

The chain uses TRBV10-2 and TRBJ2-1; the D gene TCRdb calls, TRBD1, cannot be checked with no DNA. The length of the CDR3 is 15 residues. In germline, CDR1 is WSHSY, CDR2 SAAADI. The CDR3 reads CATGGIQGAYNEQFF.

V and J are TRBV12-3 or TRBV12-4 and TRBJ2-7. The CDR3 spans 15 residues. The CDR3 loop is CASSLSGDGTYEQYF.

This chain links TRBV5-1 with TRBJ1-1; TCRdb proposes TRBD1, but this gene call is untestable without DNA. In germline, CDR1 is SGHRS, CDR2 YFSETQ. The CDR3 consists of 15 residues. The CDR3 is CASSAGQGLNTEAFF.

The rearrangement joins TRBV29-1 to TRBJ2-7; no DNA is available, so the TRBD1 call from TCRdb remains unchecked. The CDR3 has 13 residues. The germline gives CDR1 SQVTM, CDR2 ANQGSEA. The CDR3 here is CSVTSGGRREQYF.

The genes are TRBV29-1 and TRBJ1-2. Germline-derived CDR1 and CDR2 are SQVTM and ANQGSEA. The CDR3 loop spans 14 amino acids. CDR3 amino acids: CSVDRNREGYGYTF.

The chain links TRBV12-3 or TRBV12-4 to TRBJ2-7. The CDR3 is 14 amino acids. The CDR3: CASSLSGSYYEQYF.

CDR3 protein: CASSRGLAATYEQYF. This chain connects TRBV3-1 to TRBJ2-7; as DNA is missing, the TRBD2 call by TCRdb cannot be tested. The CDR3 has 15 residues. Germline V gene lookup returns CDR1 LGHDT and CDR2 YNNKEL (reference sequence).

The V and J genes are TRBV12-3 or TRBV12-4 and TRBJ2-2. The length of the CDR3 is 14 residues. This CDR3 is CASTPVGSTGELFF.

V gene TRBV29-1 combines with J gene TRBJ2-3; lacking DNA, the TRBD2 call made by TCRdb goes unchecked. The CDR3 extends over 20 amino acids. CDR1 and CDR2 from the germline V gene are SQVTM and ANQGSEA. The CDR3 spells CSADNPWGLAGGRNTDTQYF.

This chain connects TRBV7-9 to TRBJ2-1; TCRdb gives TRBD1 as the D gene, but with no DNA this cannot be confirmed. The germline V gene encodes CDR1 SEHNR and CDR2 FQNEAQ (reference sequence). The CDR3 spans 13 residues. This CDR3 is CASSPSGGDEQFF.

The rearrangement links TRBV7-9 to TRBJ2-7; TCRdb calls TRBD2, which cannot be checked without DNA. The CDR3 runs to 13 residues. Germline V gene sequence: CDR1 SEHNR, CDR2 FQNEAQ (reference sequence). The CDR3 sequence: CASGGLAGAEQYF.

The chain couples TRBV7-8 to TRBJ2-7; the TRBD2 assignment by TCRdb is unverifiable without DNA. Germline V gene lookup returns CDR1 SGHVS and CDR2 FQNEAQ. The CDR3 is 16 residues long. The CDR3 sequence: CASSSGLAGELIEQYF.

V usage is TRBV29-1 and J usage is TRBJ2-6; TCRdb gives TRBD2 as the D gene, but with no DNA this cannot be confirmed. The CDR3 runs 15 residues. CDR1 SQVTM and CDR2 ANQGSEA come from the germline V gene. The CDR3 is CSVEAGTSGANVLTF.

This chain uses TRBV6-2 or TRBV6-3 with TRBJ2-1; no DNA is available, so the TRBD1 call from TCRdb remains unchecked. The CDR3 covers 15 residues. CDR1 and CDR2 (germline): MNHEY, SVGEGT. CDR3: CASSSDPQGYNEQFF.

This sequence joins TRBV11-2 and TRBJ1-3; the TRBD1 assignment by TCRdb is unverifiable without DNA. The CDR3 has 14 residues. From germline, CDR1 is SGHAT and CDR2 FQNNGV. The CDR3: CASSSTGSGNTIYF.

The V call is TRBV4-3, the J call TRBJ2-1; TCRdb designates TRBD2, a call that cannot be tested without DNA. In germline, CDR1 is LGHNA, CDR2 YSLEER. The CDR3 loop spans 18 amino acids. The CDR3 sequence: CASSHRTSGGNSYNEQFF.

This chain connects TRBV2 to TRBJ2-1; the TRBD2 assignment by TCRdb is unverifiable without DNA. CDR1 and CDR2 (germline): SNHLY, FYNNEI. The CDR3 spans 14 residues. The CDR3 here is CASAGLAGVNEQFF.

The CDR3 sequence: CASTPGLALGNEQFF. This sequence joins TRBV2 and TRBJ2-1; TCRdb selects TRBD2, and the lack of DNA leaves this call unchecked. Germline V lookup: CDR1 SNHLY, CDR2 FYNNEI. The CDR3 loop spans 15 amino acids.

The genes are TRBV7-9 and TRBJ2-7; TCRdb picks TRBD1, but there is no DNA to check that call. CDR1 is SEHNR, CDR2 FQNEAQ, per germline (reference sequence). The CDR3 contains 14 residues. The CDR3 sequence: CASSRPGHSYEQYF.

The rearrangement links TRBV5-5 to TRBJ2-4; the TCRdb call, TRBD1, lacks DNA for checking. Germline lookup yields CDR1 SGHKS and CDR2 YYEKEE (reference sequence). The CDR3 consists of 17 residues. The chain's CDR3 is CASSLWGRGTEKNIQYF.

This rearrangement joins TRBV28 to TRBJ2-1. This CDR3 has 16 residues. From germline, CDR1 is MDHEN and CDR2 SYDVKM. The CDR3 protein is CASSLSHSLTYNEQFF. The full variable domain, its missing parts supplied by reference TRBV28 and TRBJ2-1, is DVKVTQSSRYLVKRTGEKVFLECVQDMDHENMFWYRQDPGLGLRLIYFSYDVKMKEKGDIPEGYSVSREKKERFSLILESASTNQTSMYLCASSLSHSLTYNEQFFGPGTRLTVL.

The chain is built from TRBV7-6 and TRBJ2-1. Germline V gene lookup returns CDR1 SGHVS and CDR2 FNYEAQ. The CDR3 totals 11 residues. CDR3 amino acids: CASSLWNEQFF. Together with reference TRBV7-6 and TRBJ2-1, the CDR3 gives the full variable domain: GAGVSQSPRYKVTKRGQDVALRCDPISGHVSLYWYRQALGQGPEFLTYFNYEAQQDKSGLPNDRFSAERPEGSISTLTIQRTEQRDSAMYRCASSLWNEQFFGPGTRLTVL.